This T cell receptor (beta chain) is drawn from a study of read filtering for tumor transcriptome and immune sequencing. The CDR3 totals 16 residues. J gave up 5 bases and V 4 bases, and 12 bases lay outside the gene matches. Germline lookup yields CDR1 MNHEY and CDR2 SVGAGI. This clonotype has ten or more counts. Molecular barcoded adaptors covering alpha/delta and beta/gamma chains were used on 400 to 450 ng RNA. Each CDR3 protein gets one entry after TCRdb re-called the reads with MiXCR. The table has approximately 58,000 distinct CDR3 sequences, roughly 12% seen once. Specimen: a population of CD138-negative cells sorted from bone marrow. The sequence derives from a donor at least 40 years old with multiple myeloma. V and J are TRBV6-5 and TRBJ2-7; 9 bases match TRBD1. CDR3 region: CASSSALDRGIHEQYF. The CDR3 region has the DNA TGTGCCAGCAGTTCAGCCCTGGACAGGGGTATCCACGAGCAGTACTTC.